The source of this T cell receptor (beta chain) is a study of T cells in Graves' hyperthyroidism and ophthalmopathy. General study results and limits: With a median lead of around 6.7 months before onset, the model predicted ophthalmopathy.

Amplified regions were TCR beta CDR3 sequences from RNA transcripts. HTBI primers were employed in a first-round RT-PCR of the TCR CDR3. One entry per CDR3 protein results from TCRdb running MiXCR on the multiplex PCR reads. Found here are hundreds of thousands of distinct CDR3 sequences, about 45% of them singletons; the top ten hold roughly 6.5%. The sample holds a few counts of this clonotype. Its antigen is not known. Germline V lookup: CDR1 DFQATT, CDR2 SNEGSKA (reference sequence). The CDR3 sequence is 13 residues long. V gave up 5 bases and J gave up 4 bases; unmatched junction bases: 4. This chain connects TRBV20-1 to TRBJ1-4; 7 nucleotides match TRBD1. The material sequenced was peripheral blood or thyroid tissue (not recorded which). The TCR sequence derives from an adult man with Graves' disease, either hyperthyroidism or ophthalmopathy (not recorded which). The CDR3 here is CSAGGQYNEKLFF. In DNA, the CDR3 is TGCAGTGCTGGGGGACAGTATAATGAAAAACTGTTTTTT.